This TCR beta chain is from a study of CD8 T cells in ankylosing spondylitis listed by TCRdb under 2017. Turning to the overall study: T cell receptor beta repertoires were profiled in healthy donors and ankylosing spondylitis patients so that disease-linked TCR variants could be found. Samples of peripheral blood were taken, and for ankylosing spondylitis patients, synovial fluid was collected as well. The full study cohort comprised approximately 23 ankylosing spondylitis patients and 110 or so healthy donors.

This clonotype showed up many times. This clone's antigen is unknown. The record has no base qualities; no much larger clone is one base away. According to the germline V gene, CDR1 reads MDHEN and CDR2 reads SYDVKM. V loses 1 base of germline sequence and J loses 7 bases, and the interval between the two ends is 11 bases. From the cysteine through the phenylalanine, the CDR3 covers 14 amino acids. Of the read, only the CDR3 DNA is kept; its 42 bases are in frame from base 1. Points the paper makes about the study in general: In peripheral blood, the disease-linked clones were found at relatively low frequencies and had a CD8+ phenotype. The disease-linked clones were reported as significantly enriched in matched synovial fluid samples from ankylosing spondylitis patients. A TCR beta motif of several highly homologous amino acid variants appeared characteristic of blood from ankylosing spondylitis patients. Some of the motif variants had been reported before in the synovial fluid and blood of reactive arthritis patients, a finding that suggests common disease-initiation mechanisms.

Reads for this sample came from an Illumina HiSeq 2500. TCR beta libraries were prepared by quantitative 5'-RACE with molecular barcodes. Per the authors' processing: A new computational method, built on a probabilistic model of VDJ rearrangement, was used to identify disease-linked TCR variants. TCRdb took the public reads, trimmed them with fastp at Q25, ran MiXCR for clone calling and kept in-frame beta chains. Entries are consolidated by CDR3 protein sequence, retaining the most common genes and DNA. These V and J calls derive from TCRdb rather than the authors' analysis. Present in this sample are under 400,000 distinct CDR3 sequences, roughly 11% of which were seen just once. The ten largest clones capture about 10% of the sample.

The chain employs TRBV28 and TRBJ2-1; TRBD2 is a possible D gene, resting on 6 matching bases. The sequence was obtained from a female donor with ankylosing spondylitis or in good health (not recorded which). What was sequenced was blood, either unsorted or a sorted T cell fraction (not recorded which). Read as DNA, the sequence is TGTGCCAGCAGTTTATCCGGGGGTAGGAATGAGCAGTTCTTC. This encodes CASSLSGGRNEQFF.